This T cell receptor (beta chain) originates from a study of cytomegalovirus exposure and HLA in healthy donors listed by TCRdb under 2017. For the wider study: According to an earlier analysis of 550 to 700 of the donors, 200 million or so T cells yielded approximately 120 million unique TCR beta sequences and 276 Gb of sequence data. An early release covering 550 to 700 HLA-typed donors comprised about 300 gigabases of sequencing data and around 86 million unique TCR sequences. Among the approximately 430 genotyped donors, around 81% belonged to the genetic ancestry cluster associated with self-reported Caucasian donors. The aim of the study was to test whether cataloging public T cell receptors could identify signatures of past pathogen exposure. Using immunosequencing, the study profiled T cell repertoires from around 680 subjects and related those repertoires to cytomegalovirus serostatus. Along with the 666-subject first cohort, a separate validation cohort of over a hundred different subjects was used. The study combined high-throughput TCR immunosequencing, statistical association of individual TCRs with disease status, and machine learning to predict cytomegalovirus infection status. A later analysis re-analyzed previously published TCR beta repertoires from about 600 donors and added high-resolution HLA genotyping to study TCR occurrence patterns. Rather than using new phenotypic data, the later analysis identified candidate immune exposures from TCR beta sequences and from how often those sequences occurred across donors. An earlier analysis of around 580 of the donors used high-throughput TCR beta sequencing to judge whether each TCR beta V gene segment behaved as functional or pseudogenic. Donor age, sex, ethnicity and CMV serostatus were collected together with the repertoire data. Genome-wide SNP genotypes for about 55% of the 666 donors were used in a later genetic analysis, which treated that subset as a discovery cohort. Every discovery cohort repertoire had been produced on one sequencing platform. HLA typing covered class I and class II loci at four-digit resolution. The number of donors typed differed by locus, with about 629-640 for A, B, C, DRB1 and DQB1, over 500 for DQA1, nearly 610 for DPA1, and 400 to 490 for DPB1. A few DR-DQ haplotypes were handled as single units for association and clustering because linkage in the cohort was strong. Across about 380 genotyped donors of the cohort, an average of roughly 250,000 unique TCR beta nucleotide sequences per donor were sequenced, and around 19% of those sequences were non-productive.

The cohort was made up of approximately 670 healthy bone marrow donors. All cohort members were sampled while nominally healthy, although unrecorded immune exposures were likely present. The donor was CMV seropositive and belonged to the group of 250 to 350 seropositive cohort members. A peripheral blood sample was collected from each donor, and TCR beta sequencing was performed on peripheral blood mononuclear cells. The Qiagen DNeasy Blood Extraction Kit was used to extract genomic DNA from the blood cell samples. From the germline V gene (reference sequence), CDR1 is MNHEY and CDR2 is SMNVEV. The CDR3 sequence holds 18 residues, the cysteine and phenylalanine included. Left in the record is the CDR3 DNA by itself, 54 bases read in frame from the first base. Library preparation employed the immunoSEQ multiplex PCR assay. For the multiplex PCR, a mixture combining 60 forward primers for TCR Vbeta segments and 13 reverse primers for TCR Jbeta segments was used. Amplification of the CDR3 region of rearranged TCR beta genes was performed with a multiplex PCR assay on genomic DNA. Amplified TCR beta libraries were sequenced as 87-base-pair reads on the Illumina HiSeq System. Processing in the source paper ran as follows. In a later analysis, some 80 million unique TCR beta chains were counted across the roughly 610 repertoires, and approximately 11 million of these chains were shared by at least two donors. A nearest-neighbor algorithm error-corrected the raw reads and collapsed the reads into unique sequences, merging closely related sequences to remove PCR and sequencing errors. Alignment of CDR3 sequences to IMGT reference sequences was used to assign V, D and J gene segments. For a sequence to be retained, a match of at least six nucleotides was required to both a V gene segment and a J gene segment. A rearrangement was called productive if the CDR3 had no stop codons and remained in frame with V and J, and every other rearrangement was called non-productive. Following IMGT convention, CDR3 was defined as the stretch from the second conserved V-encoded cysteine up to the conserved J-encoded phenylalanine. The earlier analysis of about 610 of the donors excluded sequences that lacked an unambiguous match to a single V gene segment. In an earlier analysis of about 590 of the donors, a V segment was called functional when productive rearrangements were above 56.7%, and segregating when the standard deviation between donors exceeded 5%. A statistical classification framework was built for diagnosing cytomegalovirus status from the catalog of TCR beta chain sequences. In a later analysis, TCR nucleotide sequences were compared against IMGT/GENE-DB human TR gene sequences so that V and J genes could be assigned. Using the TCRdist pipeline, a later analysis assigned CDR3 sequences along with most-parsimonious VDJ recombination scenarios. In a later analysis, each TCR beta chain was defined by its CDR3 amino acid sequence together with its V-gene family, and reads lacking a unique V-gene family were excluded. As a way to deal with suspected cross-contamination and a sequencing artifact, a later analysis dropped more than 500 nucleotide sequences that were highly shared and had low generation probability. For each public chain, a later analysis derived a clonal expansion index from normalized ranks of inferred template counts within each repertoire. A later analysis computed generation probabilities with a VDJ recombination model fitted to out-of-frame rearrangements, and checked the results against IGoR. A later analysis scored TCR-TCR, TCR-HLA and TCR-CMV co-occurrence with hypergeometric tests, applying a repertoire-size bias correction to TCR pairs. In a later analysis, false discovery rates were estimated by permuting HLA or CMV assignments 20 times. A later analysis grouped co-occurring TCRs with DBSCAN, adding TCRdist sequence similarity when clustering within HLA-allele-positive subsets. For co-occurrence clustering, repertoires with fewer than 30,000 or more than 120,000 public chains were excluded, along with four or five repertoires with anomalous nucleotide sharing. Not all clones reach the TCRdb copy of this immuneACCESS table, which keeps in-frame sequences only. Checked studies attribute under half of the gap to unresolved V genes and leave the rest unexplained. Clonal size and the V and J genes are those of that table, whereas D and trimming came from the DNA. This sample comprises some 120,000 clones, 50% to 70% of them detected only once. The ten largest account for more than 8% of the sample.

Study-wide findings and limitations: Because HLA typing was unavailable for some donors at each locus, only the typed subset was used in association tests. According to a later analysis, parvovirus B19, influenza, CMV and Epstein-Barr virus appeared linked to several top co-occurrence clusters. The authors suggested that the approach could potentially be extended to other disease states and immunological phenotypes. The study gave a list of some 150 TCR beta chains associated with cytomegalovirus. Roughly 15 rarely observed V segments, including chromosome 9 orphons, were excluded from the earlier analysis of about 610 of the donors because counts were too low. A later analysis found that TCR association rates varied across HLA loci, with DRB1 alleles showing the most associated TCRs and HLA-C alleles the fewest. Most TCR sequences were seen in very few donors, while some public TCRs were found in many individuals. In this cohort, only TCR beta chains were sequenced, and detectable features were limited by the absence of alpha or paired-chain data. Presence/absence analyses assumed roughly uniform sequencing depth across donors, an assumption that may not hold. Immune exposure information for the cohort was limited to CMV serostatus. A further reported finding was that TCR beta sequences accurately predicted the HLA-A and HLA-B alleles for most subjects in the first cohort. Most CMV-associated TCR beta chains appeared to be HLA-restricted in a later analysis, and the HLA associations seemed to be driven largely by CMV exposure. A later genetic analysis reported fewer N-insertions in productive TCRs among donors in an Asian-associated ancestry cluster than the roughly 700-donor mean. When HLA alleles, especially DR and DQ, strongly co-occurred, attributing TCR associations to individual alleles was difficult. Some IMGT-functional V segments, including TRBV6-2 and TRBV6-3, could not be distinguished by the 87-base-pair reads and were therefore excluded. Correlated functional status among segregating V segments might be attributable to linkage disequilibrium, but an unknown experimental factor could not be ruled out. In a later genetic analysis, a missense DCLRE1C variant was associated with V-gene and J-gene trimming of TCR beta chains, and the association was replicated in an independent cohort. The classifier was reported to diagnose cytomegalovirus status with high specificity and sensitivity in both the original and validation cohorts. A few of the identified cytomegalovirus-associated TCR beta chains were confirmed in vitro to be specific for cytomegalovirus antigens. In an earlier analysis of approximately 600 of the donors, most TCR beta V segments were observed in productive rearrangements about 87% or about 30% of the time, broadly matching IMGT annotations. In a later analysis, HLA-associated TCR beta chains were found to be more clonally expanded and to have lower generation probabilities than equally common non-associated chains. At a false discovery rate of 0.05, a later analysis linked roughly 17,000 TCR beta sequences to specific HLA alleles. The sequencing pipeline was judged likely to have produced a cluster of highly shared sequence variants as a technical artifact.

Turning to this clone: Its antigen specificity is not known. One base away there is no much larger clone; base qualities are not given.

Sequencing was performed on PBMCs. The sequence links TRBV27 to TRBJ2-5; 7 bases in between match TRBD1. The J call may be mistaken, given a closer DNA end match to TRBJ2-7. This clonotype was obtained from a woman in her thirties or forties in good health and CMV-seropositive. Read as DNA, the sequence is TGTGCCAGCAGTCTAATTCGGGACAGCGAAAAAGGCTCCTACGAGCAGTACTTC. The resulting protein is CASSLIRDSEKGSYEQYF.